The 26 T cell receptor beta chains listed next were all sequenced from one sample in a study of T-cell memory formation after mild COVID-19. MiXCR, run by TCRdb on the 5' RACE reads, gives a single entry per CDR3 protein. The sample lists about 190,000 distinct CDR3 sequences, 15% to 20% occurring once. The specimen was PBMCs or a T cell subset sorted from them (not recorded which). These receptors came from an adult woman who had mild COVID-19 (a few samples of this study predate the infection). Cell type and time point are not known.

This CDR3 reads CASSLTGHGYGYTF. The CDR3 coding sequence is TGTGCCAGCAGCTTAACGGGGCACGGCTATGGCTACACCTTC. The V call is TRBV7-2, the J call TRBJ1-2; weak D call: TRBD1 (5 bases). The CDR3 runs 14 residues. CDR1 and CDR2 (germline): SGHTA, FQGNSA. V shed 2 bases and J shed 4 bases, with 11 bases lying between them.

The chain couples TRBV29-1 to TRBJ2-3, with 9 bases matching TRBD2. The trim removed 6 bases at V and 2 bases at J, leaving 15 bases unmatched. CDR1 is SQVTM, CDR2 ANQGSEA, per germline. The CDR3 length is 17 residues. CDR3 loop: CSVSALPGLADTDTQYF. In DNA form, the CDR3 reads TGCAGCGTCTCTGCCCTCCCGGGACTAGCAGACACAGATACGCAGTATTTT.

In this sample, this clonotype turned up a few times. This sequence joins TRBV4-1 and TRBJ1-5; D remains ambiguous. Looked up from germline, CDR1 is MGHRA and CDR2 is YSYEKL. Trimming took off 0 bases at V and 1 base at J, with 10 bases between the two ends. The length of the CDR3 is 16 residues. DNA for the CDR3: TGCGCCAGCAGCCAAGAGACACTAGGGAGCAATCAGCCCCAGCATTTT. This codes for CASSQETLGSNQPQHF.

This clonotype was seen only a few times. For the CDR3, the DNA is TGTGCCAGCAGCTTTCAGACAGGGGTCAATCAGCCCCAGCATTTT. This codes for CASSFQTGVNQPQHF. This rearrangement joins TRBV7-2 to TRBJ1-5; 8 positions agree with TRBD1. The CDR3 has 15 amino acids. Germline V CDR1 and CDR2: SGHTA, FQGNSA. Unmatched junction bases numbered 4, after V lost 3 bases and J lost 3 bases.

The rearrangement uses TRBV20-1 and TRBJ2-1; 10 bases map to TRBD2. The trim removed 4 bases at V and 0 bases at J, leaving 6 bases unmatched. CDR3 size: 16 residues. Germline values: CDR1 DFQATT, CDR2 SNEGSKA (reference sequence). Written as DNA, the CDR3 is TGCAGTGCTAAACTAGCGGGGTCCCTCTCCTACAATGAGCAGTTCTTC. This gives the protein CSAKLAGSLSYNEQFF.

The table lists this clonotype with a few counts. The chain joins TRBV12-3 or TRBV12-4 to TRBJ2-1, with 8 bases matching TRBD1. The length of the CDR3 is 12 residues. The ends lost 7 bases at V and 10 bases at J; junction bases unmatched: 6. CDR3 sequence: CASTHGTGEQFF. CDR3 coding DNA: TGTGCCAGCACCCACGGGACAGGCGAGCAGTTCTTC.

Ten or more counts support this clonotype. In nucleotides, the CDR3 is TGTGCCAGCAGCCGTCGGGGGAGTCCCGGGGAGCTGTTTTTT. This codes for CASSRRGSPGELFF. The chain is built from TRBV3-1 and TRBJ2-2; perhaps TRBD2 as D (6 bases). Germline V CDR1 and CDR2: LGHDT, YNNKEL (reference sequence). The CDR3 contains 14 residues. The germline V and J ends were trimmed by 4 bases and 6 bases, with 12 bases remaining between them. The full variable domain, completed using reference TRBV3-1 and TRBJ2-2, is DTAVSQTPKYLVTQMGNDKSIKCEQNLGHDTMYWYKQDSKKFLKIMFSYNNKELIINETVPNRFSPKSPDKAHLNLHINSLELGDSAVYFCASSRRGSPGELFFGEGSRLTVL.

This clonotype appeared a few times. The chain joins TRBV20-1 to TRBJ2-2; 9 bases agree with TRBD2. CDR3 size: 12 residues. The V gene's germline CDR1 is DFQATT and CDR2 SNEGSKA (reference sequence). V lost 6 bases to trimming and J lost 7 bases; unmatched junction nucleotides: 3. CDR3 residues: CSALRGGGELFF. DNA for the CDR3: TGCAGTGCCCTGCGGGGGGGCGGGGAGCTGTTTTTT.

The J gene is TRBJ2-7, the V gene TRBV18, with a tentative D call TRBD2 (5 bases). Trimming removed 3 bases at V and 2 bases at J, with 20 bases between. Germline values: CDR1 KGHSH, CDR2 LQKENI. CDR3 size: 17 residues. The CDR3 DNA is TGTGCCAGCTCACCGAAGTCTTTCGGGCTAGCACCCTACGAGCAGTACTTC. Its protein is CASSPKSFGLAPYEQYF.

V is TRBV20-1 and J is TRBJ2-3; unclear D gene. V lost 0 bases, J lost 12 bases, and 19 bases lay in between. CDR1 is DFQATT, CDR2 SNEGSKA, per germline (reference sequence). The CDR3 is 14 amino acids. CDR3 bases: TGCAGTGCTAGAGATCAAGGTATCCCTGAGATACAGTATTTT. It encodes CSARDQGIPEIQYF.

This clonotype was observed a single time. This CDR3 is CASTRGGERQPQHF. CDR3 bases: TGTGCCAGCACTCGAGGAGGGGAGAGGCAGCCCCAGCATTTT. The chain combines TRBV6-6 with TRBJ1-5; a possible D gene is TRBD1 (5 bases). Germline CDR1 MNHNY, CDR2 SVGAGI (reference sequence). V dropped 7 bases and J dropped 7 bases, with 17 bases sitting between them. The CDR3 totals 14 residues.

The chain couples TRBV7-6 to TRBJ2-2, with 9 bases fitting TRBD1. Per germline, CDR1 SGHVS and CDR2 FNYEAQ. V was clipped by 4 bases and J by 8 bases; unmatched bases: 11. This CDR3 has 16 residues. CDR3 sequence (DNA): TGTGCCAGCAGCTCACAGGGGGCGTCCGTCTCTGGGGAGCTGTTTTTT. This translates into CASSSQGASVSGELFF.

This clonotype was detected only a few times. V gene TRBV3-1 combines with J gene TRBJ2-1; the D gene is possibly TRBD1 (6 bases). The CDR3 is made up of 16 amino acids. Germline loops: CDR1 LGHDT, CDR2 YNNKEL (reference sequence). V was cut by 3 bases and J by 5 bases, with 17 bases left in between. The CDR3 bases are TGTGCCAGCAGCCAGCCCTTGACAGGTTCCCACAATGAGCAGTTCTTC. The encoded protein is CASSQPLTGSHNEQFF.

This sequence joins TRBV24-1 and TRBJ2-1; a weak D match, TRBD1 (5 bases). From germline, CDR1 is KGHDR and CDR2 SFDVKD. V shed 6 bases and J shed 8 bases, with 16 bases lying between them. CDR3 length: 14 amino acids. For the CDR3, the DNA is TGTGCCACCAGTCGGGCAGGGCCCAGGGATGAGCAGTTCTTC. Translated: CATSRAGPRDEQFF.

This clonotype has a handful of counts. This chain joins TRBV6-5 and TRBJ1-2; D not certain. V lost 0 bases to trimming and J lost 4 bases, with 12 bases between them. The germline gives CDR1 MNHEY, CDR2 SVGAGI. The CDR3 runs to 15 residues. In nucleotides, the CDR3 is TGTGCCAGCAGTTACTCGACCGCAGGCTTCTATGGCTACACCTTC. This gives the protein CASSYSTAGFYGYTF.

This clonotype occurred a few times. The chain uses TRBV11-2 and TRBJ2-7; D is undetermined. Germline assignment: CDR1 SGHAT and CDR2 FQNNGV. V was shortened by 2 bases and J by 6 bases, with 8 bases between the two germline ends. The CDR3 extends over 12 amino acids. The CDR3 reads CASSLFLAEQYF. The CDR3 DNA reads TGTGCCAGCAGCTTATTTCTCGCCGAGCAGTACTTC.

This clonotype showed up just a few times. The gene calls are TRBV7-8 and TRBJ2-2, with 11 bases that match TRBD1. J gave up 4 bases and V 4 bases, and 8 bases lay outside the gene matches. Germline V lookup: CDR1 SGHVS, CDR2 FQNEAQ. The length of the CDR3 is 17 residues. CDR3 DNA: TGTGCCAGCAGCTATCGAACGGGACAGGGGGGCACCGGGGAGCTGTTTTTT. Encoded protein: CASSYRTGQGGTGELFF. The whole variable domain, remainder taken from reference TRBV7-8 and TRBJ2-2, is GAGVSQSPRYKVAKRGQDVALRCDPISGHVSLFWYQQALGQGPEFLTYFQNEAQLDKSGLPSDRFFAERPEGSVSTLKIQRTQQEDSAVYLCASSYRTGQGGTGELFFGEGSRLTVL.

The CDR3, as DNA: TGTGCCATCAGTGAGGAGACACCCAACACCGGGGAGCTGTTTTTT. This gives the protein CAISEETPNTGELFF. The chain joins TRBV10-3 to TRBJ2-2; D is undetermined. This CDR3 spans 15 amino acids. Germline loops: CDR1 ENHRY, CDR2 SYGVKD. V dropped 2 bases and J dropped 2 bases, with 9 bases sitting between them.

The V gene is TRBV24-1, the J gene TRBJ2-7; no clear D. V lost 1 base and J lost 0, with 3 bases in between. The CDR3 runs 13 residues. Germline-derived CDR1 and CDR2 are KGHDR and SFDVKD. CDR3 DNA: TGTGCCACCAGTGATTTTCGCTCCTACGAGCAGTACTTC. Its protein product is CATSDFRSYEQYF.

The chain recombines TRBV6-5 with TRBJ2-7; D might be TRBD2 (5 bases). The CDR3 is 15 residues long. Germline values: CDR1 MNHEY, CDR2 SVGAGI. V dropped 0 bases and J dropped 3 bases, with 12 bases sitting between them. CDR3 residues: CASSYSPRGNYEQYF. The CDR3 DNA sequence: TGTGCCAGCAGTTACTCTCCTCGGGGTAACTACGAGCAGTACTTC.

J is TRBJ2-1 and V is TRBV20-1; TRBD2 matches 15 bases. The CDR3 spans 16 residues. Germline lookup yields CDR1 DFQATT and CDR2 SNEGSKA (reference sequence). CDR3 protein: CSHRTSGGALYNEQFF. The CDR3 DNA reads TGCAGCCACAGGACTAGCGGGGGGGCCCTCTACAATGAGCAGTTCTTC.

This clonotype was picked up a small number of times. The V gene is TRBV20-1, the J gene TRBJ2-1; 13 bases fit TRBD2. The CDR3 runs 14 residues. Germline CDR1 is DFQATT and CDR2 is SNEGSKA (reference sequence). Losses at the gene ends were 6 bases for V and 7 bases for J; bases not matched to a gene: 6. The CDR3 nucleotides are TGCAGTGCGTCGGGACTAGCGGGATTGAATGAGCAGTTCTTC. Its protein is CSASGLAGLNEQFF.

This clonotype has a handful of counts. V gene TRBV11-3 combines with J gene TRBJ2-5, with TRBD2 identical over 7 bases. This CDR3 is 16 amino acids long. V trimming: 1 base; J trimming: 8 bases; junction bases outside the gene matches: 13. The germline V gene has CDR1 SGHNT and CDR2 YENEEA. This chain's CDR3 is CASSLVRGGRILTQYF. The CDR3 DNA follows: TGTGCCAGCAGCTTAGTTCGAGGCGGGAGAATTTTAACCCAGTACTTC.

The CDR3 bases are TGTGCCACCTGGGACGGCGGTGGCTACACCTTC. Encoded protein: CATWDGGGYTF. The J gene is TRBJ1-2, the V gene TRBV6-4, with a tentative D call TRBD1 (5 bases). The germline V and J ends were trimmed by 10 bases and 7 bases, with 13 bases remaining between them. The CDR3 runs to 11 residues. Germline lookup yields CDR1 MRHNA and CDR2 SNTAGT.

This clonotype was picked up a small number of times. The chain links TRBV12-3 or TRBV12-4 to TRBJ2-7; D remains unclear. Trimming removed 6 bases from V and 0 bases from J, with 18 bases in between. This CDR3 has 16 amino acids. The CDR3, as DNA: TGTGCCAGCAGCTTCCGTGTAGGATCCACCTCCTACGAGCAGTACTTC. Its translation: CASSFRVGSTSYEQYF.

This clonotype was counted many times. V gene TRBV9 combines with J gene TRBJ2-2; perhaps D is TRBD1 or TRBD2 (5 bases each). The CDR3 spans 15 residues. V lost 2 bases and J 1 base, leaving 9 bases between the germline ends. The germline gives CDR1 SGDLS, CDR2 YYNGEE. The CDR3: CASSVGTVNTGELFF. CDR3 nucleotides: TGTGCCAGCAGCGTCGGGACGGTGAACACCGGGGAGCTGTTTTTT.